The rows below give T cell receptor beta chains drawn from one sample of a study of T cell repertoires in cytomegalovirus infection. TCRdb fed the reads into MiXCR, producing one record per CDR3 protein. The sample lists 400,000 to 550,000 distinct CDR3 sequences; about 11% were seen once. Sequenced: PBMCs. These receptors were taken from a human donor in good health (CMV status not recorded). Some clones in this sample may be carry-over from other donors' samples. The CDR3 runs from the conserved cysteine through the conserved F or W. A D gene is named only where the DNA matches it firmly. Clone size is stated in some rows and not others, as once, few, many or a class when expanded.

>TRBV19|many|.|TRBJ2-1
TGTGCCACCGGGGGAAACAATGAGCAGTTCTTC
CATGGNNEQFF
>TRBV5-1|few|.|TRBJ2-2
TGCGCCAGCAGCTTGGGCCCTGGGGTCACCGGGGAGCTGTTTTTT
CASSLGPGVTGELFF
>TRBV20-1|.|.|TRBJ2-1
TGCAGTGCTAGGGAGTCCTACAATGAGCAGTTCTTC
CSARESYNEQFF
>TRBV7-9|many|.|TRBJ1-4
TGTGCCAGCAGCGCAGCAGCAACTAATGAAAAACTGTTTTTT
CASSAAATNEKLFF
>TRBV7-2|many|.|TRBJ2-7
TGTGCCAGCAGCCAACAGGGAGGCGAGCAGTACTTC
CASSQQGGEQYF
>TRBV12-3/TRBV12-4|many|.|TRBJ1-2
TGTGCCAGCAGTTTGTCCTATGGCTACACCTTC
CASSLSYGYTF
>TRBV10-3|many|.|TRBJ2-1
TGTGCCATCAGTGAAACGGGACTGAACAATGAGCAGTTCTTC
CAISETGLNNEQFF
>TRBV10-3|many|.|TRBJ2-5
TGTGCCATCAGTGAAGGGCCTGCAGTGGAGACCCAGTACTTC
CAISEGPAVETQYF
>TRBV20-1|.|TRBD2|TRBJ2-1
TGCAGTGCATTCGGGACTAGCGGGGGGTACAATGAGCAGTTCTTC
CSAFGTSGGYNEQFF
>TRBV6-6|many|.|TRBJ1-5
TGTGCCAGCAGTCTCAGGGGAGGTTCGGGCAATCAGCCCCAGCATTTT
CASSLRGGSGNQPQHF
>TRBV7-9|few|.|TRBJ1-5
TGTGCCAGCAGCTTGGATAGGTATCAGCCCCAGCATTTT
CASSLDRYQPQHF
>TRBV27|many|TRBD2|TRBJ2-1
TGTGCCAGCAGTGCCCTAGGAGCGGGAACCCACAATGAGCAGTTCTTC
CASSALGAGTHNEQFF
>TRBV19|few|.|TRBJ2-1
TGTGCCAGTAGTATGAGCAGGGGCAATGAGCAGTTCTTC
CASSMSRGNEQFF
>TRBV25-1|.|.|TRBJ1-4
TGTGCCAGCAGTGATCTACAGGGAGGGCTGTCTGAAAAACTGTTTTTT
CASSDLQGGLSEKLFF